The 11 T cell receptor beta chains below come from one sample, sequenced in a study of cytomegalovirus exposure and HLA in healthy donors. PCR employed 60 Vbeta and 13 Jbeta primers. Sequencing used immunoSEQ multiplex PCR; TCRdb keeps in-frame clones, though not all of them. In the table there are about 120,000 clones, 75% to 90% of which are singletons. The sample was PBMCs. These receptors were collected from a man under 40 in good health and CMV-seronegative.

Worth noting for this clone: The junction differs from germline at one of its ends, possibly a read error. V gene TRBV28 combines with J gene TRBJ1-1; D unclear. The CDR3 is made up of 12 amino acids. CDR1 is MDHEN, CDR2 SYDVKM, per germline. The CDR3: CAGSAVNTEAFF. The CDR3 bases are TGTGCCGGCAGTGCGGTAAACACTGAAGCTTTCTTT.

The chain couples TRBV27 to TRBJ1-5, with D possibly being TRBD1 (5 bases). V gave up 2 bases and J gave up 6 bases, with 8 bases separating them. The CDR3 is made up of 13 amino acids. Germline V CDR1 and CDR2: MNHEY, SMNVEV (reference sequence). The CDR3 nucleotides read TGTGCCAGCAGTTTACAGGGCGCTCAGCCCCAGCATTTT. Translating gives CASSLQGAQPQHF.

This clone appeared a few times. The gene calls are TRBV6-1 and TRBJ2-7; 15 nucleotides agree with TRBD2. With V trimmed by 6 bases and J by 9 bases, 6 bases remained unmatched. Germline V gene lookup returns CDR1 MNHNS and CDR2 SASEGT. The CDR3 totals 14 residues. Here the CDR3 reads CASRDRGLAGGQYF. The DNA for the CDR3 is TGTGCCAGCAGGGACAGGGGACTAGCGGGAGGGCAGTACTTC.

The gene calls are TRBV7-9 and TRBJ2-1; weak D call: TRBD2 (6 bases). There are 15 residues in the CDR3. In germline, CDR1 is SEHNR, CDR2 FQNEAQ (reference sequence). The V and J ends lost 7 bases and 8 bases respectively, with 21 bases between them. CDR3 sequence reads: CASTVVGGGFDEQFF. CDR3 sequence (DNA): TGTGCCAGCACTGTTGTGGGAGGCGGGTTTGATGAGCAGTTCTTC.

CDR3 protein: CASSWDRGQDTQYF. In DNA form, the CDR3 reads TGTGCCAGCAGCTGGGACAGGGGGCAAGATACGCAGTATTTT. The rearrangement links TRBV5-6 to TRBJ2-3; TRBD1 aligns across 12 bases. Germline V gene lookup returns CDR1 SGHDT and CDR2 YYEEEE. The V and J ends lost 3 bases and 5 bases, in that order; junction bases with no gene match: 1. The CDR3 is 14 residues long.

The chain combines TRBV9 with TRBJ1-3; D is unclear. The CDR3 has 16 amino acids. The V and J ends lost 0 bases and 0 bases respectively, with 10 bases between them. The germline gives CDR1 SGDLS, CDR2 YYNGEE. CDR3: CASSVANPNSGNTIYF. As DNA, the CDR3 is TGTGCCAGCAGCGTAGCTAACCCAAACTCTGGAAACACCATATATTTT.

The chain employs TRBV6-5 and TRBJ1-2, with a weak D call TRBD1 (6 bases). Trimming left V 6 bases short and J 1 base short, with 12 bases between. Germline assignment: CDR1 MNHEY and CDR2 SVGAGI. The CDR3 totals 14 residues. In nucleotides, the CDR3 is TGTGCCAGCAGCTACGGACAGATTAACTATGGCTACACCTTC. Its protein is CASSYGQINYGYTF.

The rearrangement joins TRBV7-2 to TRBJ2-2, with unresolved D. In germline, CDR1 is SGHTA, CDR2 FQGNSA. The CDR3 is 14 residues long. V gave up 5 bases and J gave up 3 bases, with 10 bases separating them. The CDR3 coding sequence is TGTGCCAGCAGCGCCCTGGCTTACACCGGGGAGCTGTTTTTT. This translates into CASSALAYTGELFF.

The rearrangement joins TRBV25-1 to TRBJ2-1; D gene ambiguous. The CDR3 is 17 residues long. The V gene's germline CDR1 is MGHDK and CDR2 SYGVNS. V lost 1 base and J lost 6, with 19 bases in between. The CDR3 DNA is TGTGCCAGCAGTGAATTGGGCCAGCTCTCGGCCGGCAATGAGCAGTTCTTC. Translated: CASSELGQLSAGNEQFF.

The chain combines TRBV7-2 with TRBJ2-1; TRBD2 aligns across 10 bases. The germline V gene encodes CDR1 SGHTA and CDR2 FQGNSA. Trimming took 7 bases from V and 9 from J; bases not matched to a gene: 12. The CDR3 covers 15 residues. CDR3 region: CASTKGLAGVGEQFF. CDR3 in DNA: TGTGCCAGCACCAAGGGGCTAGCGGGAGTAGGTGAGCAGTTCTTC.

Details on this clone: Other DNA sequences of this sample code for an identical CDR3. The chain recombines TRBV6-5 with TRBJ2-7; TRBD2 matches at 14 bases. Germline CDR1 MNHEY, CDR2 SVGAGI. The CDR3 length is 16 residues. V dropped 2 bases and J dropped 4; count of bases not matched to a gene: 4. In nucleotides, the CDR3 is TGTGCCAGCAGTTACGGCGGGACTAGCGGGAGTTACGAGCAGTACTTC. This sequence encodes CASSYGGTSGSYEQYF.